This T cell receptor (beta chain) was retrieved from a study of cytomegalovirus exposure and HLA in healthy donors (dated by TCRdb to 2017 to 2019). About the investigation overall: The 670 or so repertoires of the first cohort and the approximately 130 validation repertoires were produced on the same platform, according to a later analysis. The study aimed to test whether cataloging public T cell receptors could reveal signatures of past pathogen exposure. Along with the 666-subject first cohort, a separate validation cohort of over a hundred different subjects was used. The study combined high-throughput TCR immunosequencing, statistical association of individual TCRs with disease status, and machine learning to predict cytomegalovirus infection status.

Broader findings and caveats from the paper: The authors suggested that the approach could potentially be extended to other disease states and immunological phenotypes. The classifier was reported to diagnose cytomegalovirus status with high specificity and sensitivity in both the original and validation cohorts. All 120 or so repertoires were used to score co-occurrence in the validation cohort in a later analysis, because that analysis had no HLA typing for the cohort. A total of roughly 160 TCR beta chains were listed by the study as associated with cytomegalovirus. Most TCR sequences were seen in very few donors, while some public TCRs were found in many individuals. In vitro tests confirmed that a few of the cytomegalovirus-associated TCR beta chains recognize cytomegalovirus antigens. In a later analysis, TCRs clustered in the first cohort were found to also tend to co-occur in the roughly 120 validation repertoires, with about 93% of cluster scores above 0.

The donors were included in the validation cohort of 100 to 150 subjects, a group kept apart from the approximately 670-subject first cohort. On this clone itself: Its antigen is not yet known. Base quality data are lacking; no much larger clone is found one base away.

The protocol used for the library was the immunoSEQ multiplex PCR assay. In the original analysis: A statistical classification framework was built for diagnosing cytomegalovirus status from the catalog of TCR beta chain sequences. TCRdb mirrors the immuneACCESS table, restricted to in-frame sequences. Some clones are absent from its copies; in checked studies, under half trace to an unresolved V gene, and the reason for the others is unknown. That table is the source of V, J and clone size, and D and trimming were worked out from the DNA. The table for this sample lists around 180,000 clones; about 82% of them were counted only once. The ten largest clones capture over 1.1% of the sample. The sequenced sample consisted of PBMCs. The TCR originated in a woman aged 18 to 35 in good health and CMV-seronegative.

The base sequence is TGTGCCATCAGTGAGGGAGCCCACCATGGCTACACCTTC. Translation gives CAISEGAHHGYTF. Recombination connected TRBV10-3 to TRBJ1-2; no confident D gene assignment can be made. V is clipped by 2 bases and J by 6 bases, and the sequence between their germline boundaries is 10 bases long. The CDR1 and CDR2 encoded by the germline V gene are ENHRY and SYGVKD. There are 13 amino acids in the CDR3, from cysteine to phenylalanine inclusive. Only the CDR3 DNA stays, 39 bases, in frame from base 1.